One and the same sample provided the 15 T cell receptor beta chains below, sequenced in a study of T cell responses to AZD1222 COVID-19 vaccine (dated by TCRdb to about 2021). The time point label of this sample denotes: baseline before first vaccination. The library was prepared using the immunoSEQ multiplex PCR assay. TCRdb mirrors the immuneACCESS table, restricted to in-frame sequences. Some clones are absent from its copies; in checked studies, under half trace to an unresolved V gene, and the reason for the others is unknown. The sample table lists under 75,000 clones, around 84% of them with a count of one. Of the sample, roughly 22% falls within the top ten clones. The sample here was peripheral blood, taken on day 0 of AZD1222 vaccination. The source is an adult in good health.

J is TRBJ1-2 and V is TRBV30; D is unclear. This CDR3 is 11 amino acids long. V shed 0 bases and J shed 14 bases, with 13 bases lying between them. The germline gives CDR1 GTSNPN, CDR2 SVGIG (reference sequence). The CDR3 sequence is CAWSVPTDGTF. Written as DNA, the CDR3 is TGTGCCTGGAGTGTACCCACTGATGGGACCTTC.

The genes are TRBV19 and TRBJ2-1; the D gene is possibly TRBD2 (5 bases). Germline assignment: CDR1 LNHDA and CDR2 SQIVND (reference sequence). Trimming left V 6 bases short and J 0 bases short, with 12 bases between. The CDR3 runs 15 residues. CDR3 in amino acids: CASRRVASSYNEQFF. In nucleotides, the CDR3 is TGTGCCAGTAGACGGGTAGCGAGCTCCTACAATGAGCAGTTCTTC.

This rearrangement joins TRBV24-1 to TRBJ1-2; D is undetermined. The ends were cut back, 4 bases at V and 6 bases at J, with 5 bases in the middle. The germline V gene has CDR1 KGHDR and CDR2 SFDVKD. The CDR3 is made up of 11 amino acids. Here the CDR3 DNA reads TGTGCCACCAGTGAGGCAGATGGCTACACCTTC. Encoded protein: CATSEADGYTF.

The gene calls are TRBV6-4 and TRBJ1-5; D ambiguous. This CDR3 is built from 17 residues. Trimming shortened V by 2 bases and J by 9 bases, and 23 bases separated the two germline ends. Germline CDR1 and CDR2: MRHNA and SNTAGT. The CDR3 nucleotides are TGTGCCAGCAGTGACCCGACTAAAGTACCGGTTTTCAGGCCCCAGCATTTT. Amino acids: CASSDPTKVPVFRPQHF.

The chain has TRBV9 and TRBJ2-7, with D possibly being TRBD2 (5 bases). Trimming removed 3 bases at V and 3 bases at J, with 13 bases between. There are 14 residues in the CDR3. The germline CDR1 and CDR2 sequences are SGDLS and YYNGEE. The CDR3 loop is CASSGAVEGYEQYF. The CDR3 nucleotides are TGTGCCAGCAGCGGAGCGGTGGAAGGCTACGAGCAGTACTTC.

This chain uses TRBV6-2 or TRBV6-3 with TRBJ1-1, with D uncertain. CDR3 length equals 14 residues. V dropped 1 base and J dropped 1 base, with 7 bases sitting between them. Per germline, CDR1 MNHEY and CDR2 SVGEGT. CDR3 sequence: CASSYFWGNTEAFF. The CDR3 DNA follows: TGTGCCAGCAGTTACTTTTGGGGGAACACTGAAGCTTTCTTT.

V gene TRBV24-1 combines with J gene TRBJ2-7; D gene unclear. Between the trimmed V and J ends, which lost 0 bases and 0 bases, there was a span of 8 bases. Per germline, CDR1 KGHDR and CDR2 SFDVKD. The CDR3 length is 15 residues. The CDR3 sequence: CATSDLWRISYEQYF. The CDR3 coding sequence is TGTGCCACCAGTGATTTGTGGCGGATCTCCTACGAGCAGTACTTC.

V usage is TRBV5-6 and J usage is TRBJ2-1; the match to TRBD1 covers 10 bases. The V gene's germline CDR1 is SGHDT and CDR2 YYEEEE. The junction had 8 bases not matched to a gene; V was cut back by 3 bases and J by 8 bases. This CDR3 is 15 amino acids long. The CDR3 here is CASSYLRDRGHEQFF. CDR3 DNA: TGTGCCAGCAGCTACCTCCGGGACAGGGGACATGAGCAGTTCTTC.

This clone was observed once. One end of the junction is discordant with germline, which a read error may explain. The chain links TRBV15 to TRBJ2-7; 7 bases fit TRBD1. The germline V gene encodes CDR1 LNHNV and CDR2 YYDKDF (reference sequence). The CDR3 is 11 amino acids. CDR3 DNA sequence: TGTGCCACCAGCATCTCAGGGACAGTATTCTTC. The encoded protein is CATSISGTVFF.

The CDR3 spells CASSFVRGAGVPYEQYF. DNA for the CDR3: TGTGCCAGCAGCTTTGTAAGAGGGGCAGGGGTGCCCTACGAGCAGTACTTC. V gene TRBV11-2 combines with J gene TRBJ2-7; possible D gene TRBD1, 6 bases. CDR3 length: 17 residues. CDR1 is SGHAT and CDR2 is FQNNGV in the germline V gene. V was pared by 3 bases and J by 2 bases, with 20 bases between.

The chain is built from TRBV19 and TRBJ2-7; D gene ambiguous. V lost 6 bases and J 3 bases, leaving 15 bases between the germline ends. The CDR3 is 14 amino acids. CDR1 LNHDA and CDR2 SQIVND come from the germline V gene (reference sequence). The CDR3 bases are TGTGCCAGTAGCCCGACGGTGTACGTCTACGAGCAGTACTTC. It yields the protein CASSPTVYVYEQYF.

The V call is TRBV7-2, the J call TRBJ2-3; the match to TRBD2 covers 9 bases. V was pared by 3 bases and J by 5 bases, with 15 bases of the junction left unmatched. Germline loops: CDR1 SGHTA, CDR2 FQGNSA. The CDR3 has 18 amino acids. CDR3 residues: CASSFGGLGRGGGDTQYF. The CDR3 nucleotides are TGTGCCAGCAGCTTCGGAGGTCTTGGCCGCGGGGGGGGAGATACGCAGTATTTT.

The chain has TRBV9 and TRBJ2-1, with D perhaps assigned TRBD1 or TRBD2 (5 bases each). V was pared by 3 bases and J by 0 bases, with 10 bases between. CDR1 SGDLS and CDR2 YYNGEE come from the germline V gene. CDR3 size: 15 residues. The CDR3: CASSAWDRSYNEQFF. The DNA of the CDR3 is TGTGCCAGCAGCGCGTGGGACCGCTCCTACAATGAGCAGTTCTTC.

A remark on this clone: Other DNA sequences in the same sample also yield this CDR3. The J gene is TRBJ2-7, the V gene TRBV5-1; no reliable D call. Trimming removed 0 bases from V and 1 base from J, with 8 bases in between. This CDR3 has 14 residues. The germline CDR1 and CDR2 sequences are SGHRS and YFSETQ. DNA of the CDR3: TGCGCCAGCAGCTTGGAAGGTTCATCCTACGAGCAGTACTTC. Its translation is CASSLEGSSYEQYF.

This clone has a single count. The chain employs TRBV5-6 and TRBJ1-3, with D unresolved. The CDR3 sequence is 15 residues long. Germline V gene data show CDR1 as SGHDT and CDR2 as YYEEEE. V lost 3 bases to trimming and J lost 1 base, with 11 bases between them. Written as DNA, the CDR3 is TGTGCCAGCAGCTCGTTCGGGCAGTCTGGAAACACCATATATTTT. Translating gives CASSSFGQSGNTIYF.